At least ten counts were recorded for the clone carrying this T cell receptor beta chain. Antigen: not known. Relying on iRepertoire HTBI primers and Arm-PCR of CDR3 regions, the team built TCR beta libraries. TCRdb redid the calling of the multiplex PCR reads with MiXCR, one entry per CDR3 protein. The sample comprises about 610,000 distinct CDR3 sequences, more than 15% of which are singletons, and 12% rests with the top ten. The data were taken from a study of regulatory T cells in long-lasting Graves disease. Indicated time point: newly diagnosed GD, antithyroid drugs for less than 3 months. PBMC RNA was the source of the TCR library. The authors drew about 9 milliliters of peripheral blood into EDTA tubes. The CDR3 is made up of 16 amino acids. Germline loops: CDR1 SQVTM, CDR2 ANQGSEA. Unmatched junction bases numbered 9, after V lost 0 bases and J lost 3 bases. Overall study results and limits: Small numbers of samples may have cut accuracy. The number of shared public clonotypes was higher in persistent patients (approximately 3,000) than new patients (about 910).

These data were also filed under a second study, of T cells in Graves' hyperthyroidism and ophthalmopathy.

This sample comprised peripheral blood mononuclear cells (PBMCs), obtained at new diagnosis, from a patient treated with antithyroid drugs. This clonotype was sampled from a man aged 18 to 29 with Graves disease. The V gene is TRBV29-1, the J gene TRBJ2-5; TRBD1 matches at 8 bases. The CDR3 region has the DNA TGCAGCGTTGAAGAGCGTAGGACAGGGCTGAAAGAGACCCAGTACTTC. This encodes CSVEERRTGLKETQYF.